The next 19 T cell receptor beta chains were all read from a single sample in a study of cytomegalovirus exposure and HLA in healthy donors. PCR involved 60 Vbeta and 13 Jbeta primers. Clones were sequenced by immunoSEQ multiplex PCR, and TCRdb holds only the in-frame ones, with some missing. In the table there are about 92,000 clones, roughly 69% of which are singletons. The specimen was PBMCs. The receptors stem from a man aged 45-60 years in good health and CMV-seronegative.

In its sample, this clone was seen once. The chain links TRBV5-6 to TRBJ1-2; D is uncertain. V gave up 0 bases and J gave up 8 bases, with 11 bases separating them. Germline V gene lookup returns CDR1 SGHDT and CDR2 YYEEEE. The CDR3 is 13 amino acids. The CDR3 sequence: CASSLVYGFGYTF. As DNA, the CDR3 is TGTGCCAGCAGCTTGGTTTACGGGTTCGGCTACACCTTC.

CDR3 residues: CASSPTTSAGINEQFF. The CDR3, as DNA: TGTGCCAGCAGCCCGACGACTAGCGCGGGAATCAATGAGCAGTTCTTC. This chain links TRBV11-2 with TRBJ2-1; TRBD2 matches 8 bases. The CDR3 length is 16 residues. Unmatched junction bases numbered 12, after V lost 5 bases and J lost 6 bases. Germline values: CDR1 SGHAT, CDR2 FQNNGV.

Points on this clone: In the same sample, other DNA sequences code for this CDR3. V usage is TRBV6-5 and J usage is TRBJ2-7, with 11 bases matching TRBD1. The CDR3 loop spans 13 amino acids. V dropped 6 bases and J dropped 7; count of bases not matched to a gene: 5. CDR1 MNHEY and CDR2 SVGAGI come from the germline V gene. The CDR3 region is CASRGTGGREQYF. DNA for the CDR3: TGTGCCAGCAGGGGGACAGGGGGGCGGGAGCAGTACTTC.

This chain joins TRBV7-8 and TRBJ2-2, with a tentative D call TRBD2 (6 bases). Germline V gene data show CDR1 as SGHVS and CDR2 as FQNEAQ. The CDR3 is 14 residues long. Trimming stripped 6 bases from V and 8 bases from J, with 16 bases between. CDR3 amino acids: CASSLAGRRGELFF. The CDR3 DNA sequence: TGTGCCAGCAGTCTGGCGGGACGCCGGGGGGAGCTGTTTTTT.

In this sample, this clone turned up a few times. This rearrangement joins TRBV30 to TRBJ1-5; D might be TRBD1 (5 bases). From germline, CDR1 is GTSNPN and CDR2 SVGIG (reference sequence). This CDR3 contains 16 residues. Trimming pared 1 base from V and 5 bases from J, leaving 18 bases between. CDR3 sequence: CAWSEGLVGGYQPQHF. The CDR3 region has the DNA TGTGCCTGGAGTGAGGGGCTTGTCGGGGGTTATCAGCCCCAGCATTTT.

This clone was picked up one time. The chain couples TRBV9 to TRBJ2-3; D is possibly TRBD2 (7 bases). The CDR3 has 15 residues. Germline V gene data show CDR1 as SGDLS and CDR2 as YYNGEE. Trimming took off 4 bases at V and 5 bases at J, with 17 bases between the two ends. The CDR3 loop is CASSPLGGGGDTQYF. In nucleotides, the CDR3 is TGTGCCAGCAGCCCCCTGGGGGGCGGGGGAGATACGCAGTATTTT.

CDR3 sequence reads: CASGLVPQTDTQYF. The CDR3 nucleotides read TGTGCTAGTGGTTTGGTGCCCCAGACAGATACGCAGTATTTT. This rearrangement joins TRBV12-5 to TRBJ2-3; D remains unclear. The V and J ends lost 0 bases and 3 bases respectively, with 7 bases between them. CDR1 LGHNT and CDR2 FRNRAP come from the germline V gene. The CDR3 is 14 amino acids.

CDR3 region: CSIRYRPNEKLFF. The CDR3 nucleotides are TGCAGCATCCGCTACAGGCCTAATGAAAAACTGTTTTTT. The rearrangement joins TRBV29-1 to TRBJ1-4; D possibly corresponds to TRBD1 (5 bases). The CDR3 covers 13 residues. Trimming stripped 8 bases from V and 3 bases from J, with 13 bases between. The germline V gene has CDR1 SQVTM and CDR2 ANQGSEA.

Comments on this clone: At one of its ends the junction is not consistent with the germline gene, which may arise from a read error. The chain joins TRBV7-7 to TRBJ2-5; 13 nucleotides align to TRBD2. This CDR3 is built from 15 residues. Germline values: CDR1 SSHAT, CDR2 FNYEAQ (reference sequence). CDR3 nucleotides: TGTGCTAGCAGCTTAACTAGCGGGGGGGCTGAGACCCAGTACTTC. It translates to CASSLTSGGAETQYF.

This clone was counted a single time. This chain uses TRBV9 with TRBJ2-2; TRBD2 matches at 9 bases. V dropped 0 bases and J dropped 7; count of bases not matched to a gene: 7. Germline assignment: CDR1 SGDLS and CDR2 YYNGEE. The CDR3 runs to 16 residues. This chain's CDR3 is CASSVGASGIDGELFF. For the CDR3, the DNA is TGTGCCAGCAGCGTAGGGGCTAGCGGGATTGACGGGGAGCTGTTTTTT.

The chain is built from TRBV30 and TRBJ1-2; no firm D call. The V end was cut by 4 bases, the J end by 8 bases, with 14 bases between. Germline loops: CDR1 GTSNPN, CDR2 SVGIG (reference sequence). This CDR3 spans 12 amino acids. The CDR3 nucleotides read TGTGCCTGGAACCCCCGCGGTCGAGGCTACACCTTC. This encodes CAWNPRGRGYTF.

This chain joins TRBV7-2 and TRBJ2-6; D is unresolved. V lost 3 bases and J 4 bases, leaving 7 bases between the germline ends. The CDR3 is 14 amino acids. CDR1 is SGHTA, CDR2 FQGNSA, per germline. CDR3 sequence (DNA): TGTGCCAGCAGCTTTCGGTACGGGGCCAACGTCCTGACTTTC. Its translation: CASSFRYGANVLTF.

With respect to this clone: Other nucleotide sequences from this sample produce the same CDR3. V gene TRBV2 combines with J gene TRBJ1-1; D might be TRBD1 (6 bases). V gave up 3 bases and J gave up 5 bases, with 13 bases separating them. CDR3 length: 14 residues. Per germline, CDR1 SNHLY and CDR2 FYNNEI. This CDR3 is CASSDVGGDTEAFF. The CDR3 DNA sequence: TGTGCCAGCAGTGATGTAGGGGGAGATACTGAAGCTTTCTTT.

The rearrangement uses TRBV2 and TRBJ1-5; weak D call: TRBD1 (6 bases). V shed 6 bases and J shed 1 base, with 16 bases lying between them. This CDR3 comprises 16 residues. CDR1 is SNHLY, CDR2 FYNNEI, per germline. The CDR3 sequence is CASSSQGAGSNQPQHF. In DNA, the CDR3 is TGTGCCAGCAGCTCACAGGGTGCAGGGAGCAATCAGCCCCAGCATTTT. Filled out from reference TRBV2 and TRBJ1-5, the complete variable domain reads EPEVTQTPSHQVTQMGQEVILRCVPISNHLYFYWYRQILGQKVEFLVSFYNNEISEKSEIFDDQFSVERPDGSNFTLKIRSTKLEDSAMYFCASSSQGAGSNQPQHFGDGTRLSIL.

V gene TRBV5-4 combines with J gene TRBJ2-7, with D possibly TRBD1 on 6 matching bases. Germline V CDR1 and CDR2: SGHNT, YYREEE (reference sequence). V dropped 1 base and J dropped 0 bases, with 11 bases sitting between them. The CDR3 contains 15 residues. The CDR3 protein is CASSLSGEGSYEQYF. CDR3 sequence (DNA): TGTGCCAGCAGCTTGTCAGGGGAAGGCTCCTACGAGCAGTACTTC.

This clone has more than one count but fewer than ten. The chain has TRBV6-1 and TRBJ1-1; D is undetermined. Germline-derived CDR1 and CDR2 are MNHNS and SASEGT. CDR3 length: 14 amino acids. Trimming took 2 bases from V and 4 from J, leaving 11 bases between them. The DNA for the CDR3 is TGTGCCAGCAGTGAAAGTGGTTTCGGCACTGAAGCTTTCTTT. Amino acid sequence: CASSESGFGTEAFF.

This chain joins TRBV7-9 and TRBJ1-4; 8 bases align to TRBD1. V gave up 5 bases and J gave up 4 bases; unmatched junction bases: 6. This CDR3 comprises 15 residues. CDR1 is SEHNR and CDR2 is FQNEAQ in the germline V gene (reference sequence). CDR3 residues: CASSQGQGRNEKLFF. The CDR3 DNA is TGTGCCAGCAGCCAAGGACAGGGACGTAATGAAAAACTGTTTTTT.

This clone occurred a few times. The rearrangement uses TRBV2 and TRBJ2-1; TRBD1 agrees at 8 bases. The CDR3 runs 13 residues. V lost 10 bases, J lost 1 base, and 3 bases stayed unmatched. CDR1 SNHLY and CDR2 FYNNEI come from the germline V gene. The CDR3: CATRDRSYNEQFF. DNA for the CDR3: TGTGCCACCAGGGACAGGTCCTACAATGAGCAGTTCTTC.

This clone was seen only once. The V gene is TRBV15, the J gene TRBJ2-7, with TRBD1 identical over 12 bases. V shed 1 base, J shed 5 bases, and the junction held 6 bases outside the gene matches. Germline CDR1 and CDR2: LNHNV and YYDKDF (reference sequence). The CDR3 contains 16 residues. CDR3 residues: CATSRAGTGGFHEQYV. In DNA form, the CDR3 reads TGTGCCACCAGCAGAGCGGGGACAGGGGGCTTTCACGAGCAGTACGTC.